The 5 T cell receptor beta chains in this list originate from one sample, sequenced in a study of control samples from healthy donors and cancer patients. Assay used: immunoSEQ multiplex PCR; TCRdb lists only in-frame clones, some missing. The repertoire holds about 150,000 clones, with approximately 93% as singletons. The sample was blood. These receptors originate from a woman aged 40 to 55 in good health.

The chain uses TRBV5-4 and TRBJ1-2; D remains unclear. V was cut by 2 bases and J by 3 bases, with 14 bases left in between. This CDR3 comprises 15 residues. The germline V gene encodes CDR1 SGHNT and CDR2 YYREEE (reference sequence). The CDR3, as DNA: TGTGCCAGCAGCTTCCCCAGGAGGGCTGACTATGGCTACACCTTC. Translating gives CASSFPRRADYGYTF.

This chain joins TRBV24-1 and TRBJ1-1, with 9 bases identical to TRBD1. The germline CDR1 and CDR2 sequences are KGHDR and SFDVKD. The CDR3 is made up of 17 amino acids. Trimming cost V 3 bases and J 1 base; bases outside gene matches: 8. The CDR3 bases are TGTGCCACCAGTGATGGACAGGGGTTCCCCCCGAACACTGAAGCTTTCTTT. Its protein product is CATSDGQGFPPNTEAFF.

The V and J genes are TRBV9 and TRBJ1-4, with TRBD1 matching 10 bases. Germline lookup yields CDR1 SGDLS and CDR2 YYNGEE. The CDR3 extends over 16 amino acids. V dropped 3 bases and J dropped 4; count of bases not matched to a gene: 6. The CDR3 loop reads CASSAGQGIGNEKLFF. DNA of the CDR3: TGTGCCAGCAGCGCGGGACAGGGGATCGGTAATGAAAAACTGTTTTTT. Looking up the rest from reference TRBV9 and TRBJ1-4 gives the full variable domain: DSGVTQTPKHLITATGQRVTLRCSPRSGDLSVYWYQQSLDQGLQFLIQYYNGEERAKGNILERFSAQQFPDLHSELNLSSLELGDSALYFCASSAGQGIGNEKLFFGSGTQLSVL.

The chain joins TRBV7-8 to TRBJ1-2; maybe TRBD1 (6 bases). This CDR3 spans 16 amino acids. V gave up 3 bases and J gave up 3 bases, with 17 bases separating them. Per the germline V gene, CDR1 is SGHVS and CDR2 is FQNEAQ. The CDR3 is CASSFKPGASDYGYTF. For the CDR3, the DNA is TGTGCCAGCAGCTTCAAGCCGGGGGCTTCGGACTATGGCTACACCTTC. Variable domain in full (rest from reference TRBV7-8 and TRBJ1-2): GAGVSQSPRYKVAKRGQDVALRCDPISGHVSLFWYQQALGQGPEFLTYFQNEAQLDKSGLPSDRFFAERPEGSVSTLKIQRTQQEDSAVYLCASSFKPGASDYGYTFGSGTRLTVV.

The chain has TRBV19 and TRBJ2-2; D remains unclear. Germline V gene sequence: CDR1 LNHDA, CDR2 SQIVND (reference sequence). CDR3 size: 12 residues. V was clipped by 1 base and J by 9 bases, with 6 bases between them. The DNA for the CDR3 is TGTGCCAGTAGTATAGGCCGTCGGGAGCTGTTTTTT. This codes for CASSIGRRELFF.